This passage covers 3 T cell receptor beta chains from one sample sequenced in a study of T cells in Graves' hyperthyroidism and ophthalmopathy. RNA transcripts yielded amplified TCR beta CDR3 regions. Researchers ran a first-round RT-PCR on the TCR CDR3 using the HTBI primer set. TCRdb ran MiXCR on the multiplex PCR reads and lists one entry per CDR3 protein. This table holds 300,000 to 350,000 distinct CDR3 sequences, about 14% found once. Sequenced: blood. The receptor source for this set is a woman aged 25 to 39 with Graves' hyperthyroidism.

This clonotype appeared many times. The chain uses TRBV20-1 and TRBJ2-7; D could derive from TRBD1 or TRBD2 (7 bases each). Germline V lookup: CDR1 DFQATT, CDR2 SNEGSKA (reference sequence). The CDR3 length is 14 residues. V was clipped by 6 bases and J by 6 bases, with 21 bases between them. CDR3 residues: CSARGGGFFSEQYF. The CDR3 DNA is TGCAGTGCCAGGGGGGGAGGGTTCTTCTCCGAGCAGTACTTC.

In this sample, this clonotype turned up many times. The rearrangement links TRBV7-9 to TRBJ1-1; D remains ambiguous. CDR1 SEHNR and CDR2 FQNEAQ come from the germline V gene (reference sequence). The germline V and J ends were trimmed by 6 bases and 5 bases, with 13 bases remaining between them. CDR3 size: 13 residues. As DNA, the CDR3 is TGTGCCAGCAGTTTAAGTGCGAATACTGAAGCTTTCTTT. Translated: CASSLSANTEAFF.

This clonotype has a handful of counts. J is TRBJ2-1 and V is TRBV9, with D possibly being TRBD1 (6 bases). The germline CDR1 and CDR2 sequences are SGDLS and YYNGEE. Trimming cost V 4 bases and J 7 bases, with 15 bases left between them. The CDR3 extends over 14 amino acids. CDR3 residues: CASSSRQGWNEQFF. The DNA of the CDR3 is TGTGCCAGCAGCAGTCGTCAGGGGTGGAATGAGCAGTTCTTC. Combining the CDR3 with reference TRBV9 and TRBJ2-1 gives the whole variable domain DSGVTQTPKHLITATGQRVTLRCSPRSGDLSVYWYQQSLDQGLQFLIQYYNGEERAKGNILERFSAQQFPDLHSELNLSSLELGDSALYFCASSSRQGWNEQFFGPGTRLTVL.